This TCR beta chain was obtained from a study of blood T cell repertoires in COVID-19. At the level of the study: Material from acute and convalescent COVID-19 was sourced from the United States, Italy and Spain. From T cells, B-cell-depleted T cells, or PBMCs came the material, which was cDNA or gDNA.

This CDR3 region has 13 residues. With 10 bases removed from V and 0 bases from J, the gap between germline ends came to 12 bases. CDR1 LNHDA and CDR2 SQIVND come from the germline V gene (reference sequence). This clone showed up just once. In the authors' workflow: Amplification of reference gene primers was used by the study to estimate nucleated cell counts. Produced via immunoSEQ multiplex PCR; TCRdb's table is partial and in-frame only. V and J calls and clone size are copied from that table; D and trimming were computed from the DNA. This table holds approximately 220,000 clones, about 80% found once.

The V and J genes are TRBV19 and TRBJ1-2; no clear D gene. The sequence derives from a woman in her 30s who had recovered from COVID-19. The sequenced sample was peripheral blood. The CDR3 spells CATATGTNYGYTF. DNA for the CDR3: TGTGCCACCGCAACCGGGACTAACTATGGCTACACCTTC.